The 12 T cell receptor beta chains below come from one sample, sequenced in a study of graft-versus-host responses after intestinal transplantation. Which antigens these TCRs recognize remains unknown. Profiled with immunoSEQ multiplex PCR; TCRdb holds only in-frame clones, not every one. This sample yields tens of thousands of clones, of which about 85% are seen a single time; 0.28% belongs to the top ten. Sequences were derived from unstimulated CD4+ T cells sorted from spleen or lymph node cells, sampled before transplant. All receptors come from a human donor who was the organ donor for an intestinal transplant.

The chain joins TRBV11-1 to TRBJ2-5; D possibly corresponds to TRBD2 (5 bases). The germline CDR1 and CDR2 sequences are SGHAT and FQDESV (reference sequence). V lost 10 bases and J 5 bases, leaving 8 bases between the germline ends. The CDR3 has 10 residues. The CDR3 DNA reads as TGTGCCATCCGAGGGGAGACCCAGTACTTC. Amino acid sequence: CAIRGETQYF. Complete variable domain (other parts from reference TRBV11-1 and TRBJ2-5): EAEVAQSPRYKITEKSQAVAFWCDPISGHATLYWYRQILGQGPELLVQFQDESVVDDSQLPKDRFSAERLKGVDSTLKIQPAELGDSAMYLCAIRGETQYFGPGTRLLVL.

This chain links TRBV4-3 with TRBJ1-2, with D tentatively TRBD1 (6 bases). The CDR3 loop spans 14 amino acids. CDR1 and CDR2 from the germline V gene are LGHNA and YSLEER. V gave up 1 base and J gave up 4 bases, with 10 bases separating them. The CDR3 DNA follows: TGCGCCAGCAGCCAAGCCTGGACAGCCTATGGCTACACCTTC. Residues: CASSQAWTAYGYTF.

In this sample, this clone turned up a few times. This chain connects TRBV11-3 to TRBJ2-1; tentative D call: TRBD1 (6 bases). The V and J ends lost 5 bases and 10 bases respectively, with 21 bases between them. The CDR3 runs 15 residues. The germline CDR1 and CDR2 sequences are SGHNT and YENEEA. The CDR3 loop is CASSPHKTKGVEQFF. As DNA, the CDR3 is TGTGCCAGCAGCCCCCACAAGACGAAGGGGGTGGAGCAGTTCTTC.

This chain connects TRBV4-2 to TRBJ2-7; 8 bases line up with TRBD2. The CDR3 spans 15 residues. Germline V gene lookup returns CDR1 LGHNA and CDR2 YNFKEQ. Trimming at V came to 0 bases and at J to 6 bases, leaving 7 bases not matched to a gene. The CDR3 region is CASSQDSAGGPEQYF. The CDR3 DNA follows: TGTGCCAGCAGCCAAGATTCCGCGGGGGGCCCCGAGCAGTACTTC.

For the CDR3, the DNA is TGTGCCAGCAGCGTAGAAGCGACCGCCTACGAGCAGTACTTC. It encodes CASSVEATAYEQYF. The genes are TRBV9 and TRBJ2-7; D uncertain. The CDR3 has 14 amino acids. V was trimmed by 0 bases and J by 2 bases, leaving 9 bases between them. In germline, CDR1 is SGDLS, CDR2 YYNGEE.

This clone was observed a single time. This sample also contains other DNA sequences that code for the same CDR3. CDR3 in amino acids: CASRTGGSDEQYF. CDR3 in DNA: TGTGCCAGCCGAACAGGGGGCTCAGACGAGCAGTACTTC. The V gene is TRBV6-5, the J gene TRBJ2-7, with 9 bases aligning to TRBD1. Germline V CDR1 and CDR2: MNHEY, SVGAGI. V shed 8 bases, J shed 5 bases, and the junction held 7 bases outside the gene matches. This CDR3 has 13 residues.

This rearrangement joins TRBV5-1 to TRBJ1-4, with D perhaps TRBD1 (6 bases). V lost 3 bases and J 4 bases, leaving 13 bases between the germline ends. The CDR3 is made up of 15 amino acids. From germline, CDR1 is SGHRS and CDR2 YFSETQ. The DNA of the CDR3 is TGCGCCAGCAGCTCACAGGGAGAAGATAATGAAAAACTGTTTTTT. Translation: CASSSQGEDNEKLFF.

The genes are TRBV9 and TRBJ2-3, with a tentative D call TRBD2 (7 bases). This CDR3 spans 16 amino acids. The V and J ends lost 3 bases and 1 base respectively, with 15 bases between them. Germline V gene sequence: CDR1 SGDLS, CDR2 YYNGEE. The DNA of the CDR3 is TGTGCCAGCAGCGAAGGGGGGCGGGGGCGCACAGATACGCAGTATTTT. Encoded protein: CASSEGGRGRTDTQYF.

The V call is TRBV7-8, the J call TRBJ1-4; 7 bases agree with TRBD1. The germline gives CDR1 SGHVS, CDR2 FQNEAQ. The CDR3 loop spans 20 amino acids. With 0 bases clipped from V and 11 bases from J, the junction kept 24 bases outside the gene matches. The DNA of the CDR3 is TGTGCCAGCAGCTTAGCCCCCCCCATGACAGGGCGTAAAGGTGGATGGAAACTGTTTTTT. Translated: CASSLAPPMTGRKGGWKLFF.

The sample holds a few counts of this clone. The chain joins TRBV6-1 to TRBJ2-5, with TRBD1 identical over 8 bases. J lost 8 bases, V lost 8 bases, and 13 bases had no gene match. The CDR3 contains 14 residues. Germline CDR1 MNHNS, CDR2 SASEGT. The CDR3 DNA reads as TGTGCCAGCTTTAGGGACAGGTTGGTTTCAACCCAGTACTTC. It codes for CASFRDRLVSTQYF.

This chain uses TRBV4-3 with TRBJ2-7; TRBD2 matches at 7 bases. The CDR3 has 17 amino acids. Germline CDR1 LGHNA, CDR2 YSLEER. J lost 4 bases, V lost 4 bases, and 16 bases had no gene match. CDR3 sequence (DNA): TGCGCCAGCAGCCGATCGGGCGGGGCGGGAGTATTGTACGAGCAGTACTTC. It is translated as CASSRSGGAGVLYEQYF.

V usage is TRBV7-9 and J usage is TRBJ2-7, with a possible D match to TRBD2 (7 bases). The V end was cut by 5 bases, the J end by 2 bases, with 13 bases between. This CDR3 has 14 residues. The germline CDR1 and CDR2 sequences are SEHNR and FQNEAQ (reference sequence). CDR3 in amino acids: CASSGGGGTYEQYF. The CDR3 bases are TGTGCCAGCAGCGGGGGCGGGGGCACCTACGAGCAGTACTTC.